These 3 T cell receptor beta chains originate from one sample sequenced in a study of PD-1 blockade in classical Hodgkin lymphoma. Sequenced by immunoSEQ multiplex PCR; TCRdb stores in-frame clones only, minus some. The sample has around 35,000 clones, about 91% seen once. Every patient relapsed after autologous stem cell transplantation, and brentuximab vedotin exposure varied. Sequenced here: peripheral blood mononuclear cells (PBMCs), sampled before the second cycle of nivolumab. These receptors all stem from a human donor with classical Hodgkin lymphoma.

The V call is TRBV12-5, the J call TRBJ2-1; 8 bases line up with TRBD2. The CDR3 covers 11 residues. From germline, CDR1 is LGHNT and CDR2 FRNRAP. V gave up 10 bases and J gave up 9 bases; unmatched junction bases: 5. The DNA of the CDR3 is TGTGCTACCTCCAGCGGGAGTGAGCAGTTCTTC. The encoded protein is CATSSGSEQFF.

This chain connects TRBV23-1 to TRBJ2-7; D uncertain. TRBV23-1 is flagged as an ORF with uncertain function. The CDR3 is 14 amino acids. V lost 2 bases, J lost 4 bases, and 12 bases lay in between. The CDR3 loop is CASSQPVGKYEQYF. In DNA, the CDR3 is TGCGCCAGCAGTCAACCAGTCGGTAAATACGAGCAGTACTTC.

The chain links TRBV13 to TRBJ1-2, with 8 bases lining up with TRBD1. Germline trimming cut 0 bases from V and 7 bases from J; bases unmatched to any gene: 7. The V gene's germline CDR1 is PRHDT and CDR2 FYEKMQ (reference sequence). The CDR3 is made up of 15 amino acids. The CDR3 DNA follows: TGTGCCAGCAGCTTAGGTCCGACAGGGGAGGGTGGCTACACCTTC. Residues: CASSLGPTGEGGYTF.